The clone carrying this TCR beta chain has a single count. Its antigen is not known. The data originate from a study of chemoradiotherapy in HPV16-positive cancers. The method was immunoSEQ multiplex PCR; TCRdb's version includes in-frame clones alone and lacks a portion of them. The repertoire holds about 6,100 clones, 73% seen once, with about 30% in the top ten. Study-level points and caveats: Candidate HPV-specific clones and E7-related TCR motifs grew in tumor during treatment.

This TCR derives from a human donor with HPV-associated anogenital cancer. The starting material was tumor tissue, obtained from a patient who underwent chemoradiotherapy.

This CDR3 reads CAVPGGYHEQYF. CDR3 DNA: TGTGCCGTACCGGGGGGTTACCACGAGCAGTACTTC. This chain uses TRBV7-9 with TRBJ2-7; 7 nucleotides align to TRBD2. The CDR3 length is 12 residues. CDR1 and CDR2 from the germline V gene are SEHNR and FQNEAQ (reference sequence). J lost 5 bases, V lost 11 bases, and 9 bases had no gene match.